The entry below gives a single TCR beta chain sequence along with its context. Its matching antigen is unknown. The data belong to a study of radiotherapy plus CTLA-4 blockade in lung cancer. Overall study: Objective response rate was around 19%; disease control rate, 31%. Whole-study findings and limits: In blood, TCR clones derived from the tumor expanded after radiotherapy plus ipilimumab.

CDR1 and CDR2 (germline): MNHNY, SVGAGI (reference sequence). The trim removed 2 bases at V and 4 bases at J, leaving 10 bases unmatched. CDR3 length equals 16 residues. TCRdb's copy holds only in-frame clones and misses some; the assay was immunoSEQ multiplex PCR. The table lists tens of thousands of clones, just under 75% of them singletons. This chain connects TRBV6-6 to TRBJ1-2; 7 bases agree with TRBD1. The receptor was derived from a human donor with non-small cell lung cancer who had stable disease on radiotherapy plus ipilimumab. The sample in question was peripheral blood, obtained from a patient treated with radiotherapy plus ipilimumab. CDR3 in amino acids: CASSYGLTGDRYGYTF. CDR3 DNA sequence: TGTGCCAGCAGTTACGGGTTAACAGGGGACCGCTATGGCTACACCTTC.